One sample yielded the 22 T cell receptor beta chains listed below, sequenced in a study of OX40 agonist ivuxolimab in advanced cancers. The library came from the immunoSEQ multiplex PCR assay. The clones in this table, taken by TCRdb from immuneACCESS, are in-frame only. Not every clone is retained; where verified, under half of the shortfall comes from an unresolved V gene, and the cause of the rest is unknown. The sample has 62,000 or so clones on record, just under 85% of them singletons. 9.8% of the sample lies in the top ten. The sequences come from CD4+ or CD8+ T cells sorted from blood, collected in a trial of the OX40 agonist ivuxolimab. The receptors here all came from an adult with an advanced solid tumor such as melanoma, head and neck, liver or kidney cancer.

The gene calls are TRBV4-3 and TRBJ1-4, with 9 nucleotides matching TRBD1. V shed 4 bases and J 2 bases; nucleotides not matched to a gene: 11. Per germline, CDR1 LGHNA and CDR2 YSLEER. This CDR3 region has 18 residues. The CDR3 reads CASSRRLGDRATNEKLFF. Here the CDR3 DNA reads TGCGCCAGCAGCCGAAGGCTTGGGGACAGGGCGACTAATGAAAAACTGTTTTTT.

The V and J genes are TRBV4-2 and TRBJ1-4; 9 bases align to TRBD1. Trimming took 4 bases from V and 7 from J; bases not matched to a gene: 10. Per germline, CDR1 LGHNA and CDR2 YNFKEQ. CDR3 size: 16 residues. CDR3 protein: CASSRGGGTGSEKLFF. In nucleotides, the CDR3 is TGTGCCAGCAGCCGGGGGGGCGGGACAGGGAGTGAAAAACTGTTTTTT.

The J gene is TRBJ2-5, the V gene TRBV18, with TRBD2 matching 8 bases. Trimming at V came to 3 bases and at J to 5 bases, leaving 2 bases not matched to a gene. Germline CDR1 reads KGHSH; CDR2 reads LQKENI. This CDR3 spans 13 amino acids. CDR3: CASSPSGSETQYF. CDR3 DNA: TGTGCCAGCTCACCCAGCGGGAGTGAGACCCAGTACTTC. Full variable domain (remainder filled in from reference TRBV18 and TRBJ2-5): NAGVMQNPRHLVRRRGQEARLRCSPMKGHSHVYWYRQLPEEGLKFMVYLQKENIIDESGMPKERFSAEFPKEGPSILRIQQVVRGDSAAYFCASSPSGSETQYFGPGTRLLVL.

This clone was seen once. V is TRBV27 and J is TRBJ2-7, with D perhaps TRBD1 or TRBD2 (5 bases each). V was cut by 3 bases and J by 1 base, with 10 bases left in between. Per germline, CDR1 MNHEY and CDR2 SMNVEV (reference sequence). This CDR3 has 14 amino acids. The CDR3 sequence is CASSLSGGSYEQYF. The CDR3 DNA reads as TGTGCCAGCAGTTTGAGTGGGGGTTCCTACGAGCAGTACTTC.

V and J are TRBV4-3 and TRBJ2-1, with D tentatively TRBD1 or TRBD2 (5 bases each). V dropped 4 bases and J dropped 12 bases, with 34 bases sitting between them. The CDR3 runs to 19 residues. Germline CDR1 and CDR2: LGHNA and YSLEER. The CDR3 DNA sequence: TGCGCCAGCAGCCTGAGGAGGCGGTGGAATCGGTGGGACCTCGAAAGGCAGTTCTTC. This codes for CASSLRRRWNRWDLERQFF.

The J gene is TRBJ2-2, the V gene TRBV2, with TRBD2 matching over 8 bases. Trimming removed 8 bases from V and 5 bases from J; junction bases left unmatched: 7. Germline V CDR1 and CDR2: SNHLY, FYNNEI. The CDR3 has 14 residues. The CDR3 nucleotides read TGTGCCAGCCAGCCGGGACTAGAAACCGGGGAGCTGTTTTTT. As protein: CASQPGLETGELFF.

In its sample, this clone was seen once. The chain employs TRBV11-2 and TRBJ2-5; a weak D match, TRBD1 (6 bases). The CDR3 length is 15 residues. Trimming took 5 bases from V and 1 from J, leaving 14 bases between them. The germline CDR1 and CDR2 sequences are SGHAT and FQNNGV. CDR3 in DNA: TGTGCCAGCAGCGCAGGACAGCGCAGCCAAGAGACCCAGTACTTC. Translated: CASSAGQRSQETQYF. The full variable domain, in which reference TRBV11-2 and TRBJ2-5 provide the parts outside the CDR3, is EAGVAQSPRYKIIEKRQSVAFWCNPISGHATLYWYQQILGQGPKLLIQFQNNGVVDDSQLPKDRFSAERLKGVDSTLKIQPAKLEDSAVYLCASSAGQRSQETQYFGPGTRLLVL.

This chain connects TRBV2 to TRBJ1-2; possible D gene TRBD1, 5 bases. Germline V gene data show CDR1 as SNHLY and CDR2 as FYNNEI. This CDR3 spans 14 amino acids. The germline V and J ends were trimmed by 6 bases and 2 bases, with 13 bases remaining between them. The CDR3 is CASRGRGSNYGYTF. CDR3 bases: TGTGCCAGCAGGGGGCGAGGTTCGAACTATGGCTACACCTTC.

To note about this clone: At the DNA level, this CDR3 is encoded by other sequences in the same sample as well. The chain carries TRBV9 and TRBJ2-3; the D gene is possibly TRBD1 (5 bases). V was trimmed by 0 bases and J by 3 bases, leaving 11 bases between them. The CDR3 is 15 amino acids. Looked up from germline, CDR1 is SGDLS and CDR2 is YYNGEE. CDR3 region: CASSVEQGRTDTQYF. CDR3 nucleotides: TGTGCCAGCAGCGTAGAGCAGGGAAGGACAGATACGCAGTATTTT.

The chain links TRBV2 to TRBJ1-1; D call uncertain. The CDR3 runs 14 residues. The germline gives CDR1 SNHLY, CDR2 FYNNEI. The V end lost 10 bases, the J end lost 2 bases, and 17 bases lay between the germline ends. Here the CDR3 reads CATQVARSNTEAFF. DNA of the CDR3: TGTGCCACTCAGGTGGCCAGGAGTAACACTGAAGCTTTCTTT.

The chain links TRBV7-8 to TRBJ2-7, with unresolved D. CDR1 and CDR2 from the germline V gene are SGHVS and FQNEAQ. V was trimmed by 1 base and J by 4 bases, leaving 17 bases between them. This CDR3 has 16 amino acids. CDR3 nucleotide sequence: TGTGCCAGCAGCTTAGAGTGGACCTATCCTCGGTACGAGCAGTACTTC. It codes for CASSLEWTYPRYEQYF.

A remark on this clone: A much larger clone lies a single base off, so this may be a read error. Other nucleotide sequences from this sample produce the same CDR3. This chain connects TRBV11-2 to TRBJ1-5; D remains unclear. Germline CDR1 SGHAT, CDR2 FQNNGV. CDR3 length: 13 amino acids. V was clipped by 3 bases and J by 0 bases, with 3 bases between them. The CDR3, as DNA: TGTGCCAGCAGCTTTGGTAGCAATCAGCCCCAGCATTTT. Its protein product is CASSFGSNQPQHF.

The chain recombines TRBV28 with TRBJ2-2; 7 nucleotides align to TRBD2. J gave up 0 bases and V 6 bases, and 7 bases lay outside the gene matches. The CDR3 loop spans 16 amino acids. In germline, CDR1 is MDHEN, CDR2 SYDVKM. The CDR3 region has the DNA TGTGCCAGCAGAAAAAGCGGGACTCCGAACACCGGGGAGCTGTTTTTT. This translates into CASRKSGTPNTGELFF.

This clone appeared a single time. The chain employs TRBV20-1 and TRBJ2-5; unclear D gene. This CDR3 is built from 11 residues. The germline V and J ends were trimmed by 5 bases and 4 bases, with 8 bases remaining between them. CDR1 and CDR2 from the germline V gene are DFQATT and SNEGSKA (reference sequence). The CDR3 DNA reads TGCAGTGCTGGCAGTTCAGAGACCCAGTACTTC. It specifies CSAGSSETQYF.

The CDR3 region is CASSLTSGQMNTEAFF. The CDR3 DNA reads as TGCGCCAGCAGCCTAACTTCGGGACAAATGAACACTGAAGCTTTCTTT. The rearrangement uses TRBV4-1 and TRBJ1-1; the D gene is possibly TRBD1 (6 bases). Trimming removed 4 bases at V and 0 bases at J, with 15 bases between. Germline-derived CDR1 and CDR2 are MGHRA and YSYEKL. The CDR3 consists of 16 residues.

The chain combines TRBV28 with TRBJ2-7; 10 nucleotides line up with TRBD1. J was trimmed by 2 bases and V by 3 bases; bases with no gene match: 7. Germline loops: CDR1 MDHEN, CDR2 SYDVKM. CDR3 length: 16 residues. The CDR3 DNA follows: TGTGCCAGCAGTTTCCTGGACAGGGGGATCGCCTACGAGCAGTACTTC. Protein: CASSFLDRGIAYEQYF.

The chain is built from TRBV7-8 and TRBJ2-2, with 8 bases lining up with TRBD1. This CDR3 is 16 amino acids long. With 5 bases clipped from V and 1 base from J, the junction kept 6 bases outside the gene matches. The V gene's germline CDR1 is SGHVS and CDR2 FQNEAQ. Here the CDR3 reads CASSRQGAVNTGELFF. CDR3 bases: TGTGCCAGCAGCCGGCAGGGGGCGGTGAACACCGGGGAGCTGTTTTTT. Using reference TRBV7-8 and TRBJ2-2 for the parts outside the CDR3, the full variable domain is GAGVSQSPRYKVAKRGQDVALRCDPISGHVSLFWYQQALGQGPEFLTYFQNEAQLDKSGLPSDRFFAERPEGSVSTLKIQRTQQEDSAVYLCASSRQGAVNTGELFFGEGSRLTVL.

The gene calls are TRBV30 and TRBJ1-2, with D possibly being TRBD1 (5 bases). V was cut by 0 bases and J by 3 bases, with 8 bases left in between. Germline loops: CDR1 GTSNPN, CDR2 SVGIG (reference sequence). The CDR3 contains 13 residues. The CDR3 loop is CAWSVTRDYGYTF. Written as DNA, the CDR3 is TGTGCCTGGAGTGTGACCAGGGACTATGGCTACACCTTC.

A note on this clone: Other DNA sequences in this sample translate to the same CDR3. The chain employs TRBV14 and TRBJ2-7; 9 nucleotides agree with TRBD1. With V trimmed by 5 bases and J by 7 bases, 9 bases remained unmatched. The CDR3 is 14 residues long. Germline CDR1 reads SGHDN; CDR2 reads FVKESK. The CDR3 DNA is TGTGCCAGCAGCTTGGGACAGGGTTTTAGTGAGCAGTACTTC. Its protein is CASSLGQGFSEQYF.

The gene calls are TRBV7-2 and TRBJ1-1; no clear D. The CDR3 has 13 amino acids. Germline V CDR1 and CDR2: SGHTA, FQGNSA. The V gene lost 1 base and the J gene lost 10 bases, with 13 bases spanning the gap. As DNA, the CDR3 is TGTGCCAGCAGCTTAGGGGCAGGTGATGGAGCTTTCTTT. Translated: CASSLGAGDGAFF. Full variable domain (remainder filled in from reference TRBV7-2 and TRBJ1-1): GAGVSQSPSNKVTEKGKDVELRCDPISGHTALYWYRQSLGQGLEFLIYFQGNSAPDKSGLPSDRFSAERTGGSVSTLTIQRTQQEDSAVYLCASSLGAGDGAFFGQGTRLTVV.

The chain carries TRBV7-2 and TRBJ2-1, with 9 bases fitting TRBD2. The CDR3 sequence is 15 residues long. Germline lookup yields CDR1 SGHTA and CDR2 FQGNSA. Germline trimming cut 2 bases from V and 9 bases from J; bases unmatched to any gene: 8. CDR3: CASSLRREGLGEQFF. CDR3 sequence (DNA): TGTGCCAGCAGCTTAAGGCGGGAGGGCCTTGGTGAGCAGTTCTTC. The full variable domain, rest sourced from reference TRBV7-2 and TRBJ2-1, is GAGVSQSPSNKVTEKGKDVELRCDPISGHTALYWYRQSLGQGLEFLIYFQGNSAPDKSGLPSDRFSAERTGGSVSTLTIQRTQQEDSAVYLCASSLRREGLGEQFFGPGTRLTVL.

The chain links TRBV7-2 to TRBJ2-5, with D uncertain. Germline assignment: CDR1 SGHTA and CDR2 FQGNSA. The CDR3 sequence is 13 residues long. The ends were cut back, 3 bases at V and 1 base at J, with 6 bases in the middle. CDR3 DNA sequence: TGTGCCAGCAGCTTTGGTTTCCAAGAGACCCAGTACTTC. This codes for CASSFGFQETQYF.